One and the same sample provided the 13 T cell receptor beta chains below, sequenced in a study of spatial heterogeneity in lung cancer. Regarding the study as a whole: Counts of expanded intratumoral alpha and beta TCRs tracked tumor mutation counts.

Sample time point: sample taken at primary tumor resection. Their cognate antigens are unknown. TCRdb processed the 5' RACE reads anew with MiXCR; each CDR3 protein has one entry. The data contain a few thousand distinct CDR3 sequences, 5.5% to 8% of them seen just once; the ten biggest clones take up approximately 11%. Sequences were derived from lung tumor tissue, sampled at surgery. The origin of the receptors is a female donor with early-stage non-small cell lung cancer.

At least ten counts were recorded for this clonotype. The chain carries TRBV28 and TRBJ2-3; 7 bases map to TRBD1. CDR1 and CDR2 from the germline V gene are MDHEN and SYDVKM. The CDR3 is 16 residues long. Losses at the gene ends were 8 bases for V and 0 bases for J; bases not matched to a gene: 11. The CDR3 sequence is CASSLVRGQSTDTQYF. The CDR3, as DNA: TGTGCCAGCTCACTCGTCCGGGGACAGAGCACAGATACGCAGTATTTT.

This clonotype is medium-sized in the sample. V is TRBV29-1 and J is TRBJ1-1; possibly TRBD1 for D (6 bases). The CDR3 runs 13 residues. The germline CDR1 and CDR2 sequences are SQVTM and ANQGSEA. V gave up 7 bases and J gave up 1 base, with 13 bases separating them. This chain's CDR3 is CSARGPTNTEAFF. CDR3 sequence (DNA): TGCAGCGCCAGGGGACCGACGAACACTGAAGCTTTCTTT.

Sample share makes this clonotype large. This chain joins TRBV28 and TRBJ2-3; 8 nucleotides match TRBD2. The CDR3 is made up of 16 amino acids. The V gene end was trimmed by 6 bases and the J gene end by 2 bases; junction bases not matched to a gene: 10. The V gene's germline CDR1 is MDHEN and CDR2 SYDVKM. The CDR3 reads CASRRRGVRDTDTQYF. Written as DNA, the CDR3 is TGTGCCAGCAGGCGGCGGGGGGTCCGGGACACAGATACGCAGTATTTT.

By proportion, this clonotype is medium-sized. V is TRBV6-2 or TRBV6-3 and J is TRBJ2-2; maybe TRBD1 (5 bases). The ends were cut back, 8 bases at V and 0 bases at J, with 13 bases in the middle. This CDR3 contains 15 residues. The germline V gene has CDR1 MNHEY and CDR2 SVGEGT. The CDR3 sequence is CASAGHRANTGELFF. CDR3 DNA sequence: TGTGCCAGCGCAGGACACCGCGCGAACACCGGGGAGCTGTTTTTT.

Relative to its sample, this clonotype is medium-sized. The rearrangement links TRBV20-1 to TRBJ1-5; D gene uncertain. The V end lost 3 bases, the J end lost 0 bases, and 6 bases lay between the germline ends. The CDR3 runs to 13 residues. Germline assignment: CDR1 DFQATT and CDR2 SNEGSKA (reference sequence). The CDR3 protein is CSASGNSNQPQHF. CDR3 nucleotides: TGCAGTGCTAGTGGGAATAGCAATCAGCCCCAGCATTTT.

By sample share, this clonotype is medium-sized. This chain connects TRBV5-1 to TRBJ1-6; 7 bases fit TRBD1. CDR3 length equals 17 residues. V was pared by 4 bases and J by 0 bases, with 7 bases of the junction left unmatched. In germline, CDR1 is SGHRS, CDR2 YFSETQ. Here the CDR3 reads CASSRDSEVSYNSPLHF. In nucleotides, the CDR3 is TGCGCCAGCAGCCGGGACAGCGAGGTCTCCTATAATTCACCCCTCCACTTT.

This clonotype is medium-sized within its sample. The chain uses TRBV20-1 and TRBJ2-3; a weak D match, TRBD2 (7 bases). V was clipped by 3 bases and J by 0 bases, with 13 bases between them. The V gene's germline CDR1 is DFQATT and CDR2 SNEGSKA (reference sequence). This CDR3 spans 15 amino acids. This CDR3 is CSARGGGPSTDTQYF. The CDR3 coding sequence is TGCAGTGCTAGGGGCGGGGGCCCCAGCACAGATACGCAGTATTTT.

The chain employs TRBV7-8 and TRBJ2-3, with D possibly called TRBD1 or TRBD2 (5 bases each). Germline assignment: CDR1 SGHVS and CDR2 FQNEAQ. The ends were cut back, 7 bases at V and 3 bases at J, with 14 bases in the middle. CDR3 length: 14 residues. The CDR3 region is CASKGFGGTDTQYF. As DNA, the CDR3 is TGTGCCAGCAAGGGATTTGGGGGAACAGATACGCAGTATTTT.

Relative to its sample, this clonotype is medium-sized. The chain couples TRBV14 to TRBJ2-1; 13 bases are a match to TRBD2. The ends lost 0 bases at V and 8 bases at J; junction bases unmatched: 1. Germline lookup yields CDR1 SGHDN and CDR2 FVKESK. The CDR3 is made up of 15 amino acids. DNA for the CDR3: TGTGCCAGCAGCCAAGAAGGACTAGCGGGGGATGAGCAGTTCTTC. This encodes CASSQEGLAGDEQFF.

This clonotype qualifies as medium-sized. The chain couples TRBV7-3 to TRBJ2-7; TRBD1 matches at 9 bases. V lost 2 bases, J lost 4 bases, and 6 bases stayed unmatched. The CDR3 totals 15 residues. CDR1 and CDR2 from the germline V gene are SGHTA and FQGTGA. CDR3 sequence: CASSLLGQGPYEQYF. As DNA, the CDR3 is TGTGCCAGCAGCTTACTGGGACAGGGTCCATACGAGCAGTACTTC. The variable domain in full, completed from reference TRBV7-3 and TRBJ2-7, reads GAGVSQTPSNKVTEKGKYVELRCDPISGHTALYWYRQSLGQGPEFLIYFQGTGAADDSGLPNDRFFAVRPEGSVSTLKIQRTERGDSAVYLCASSLLGQGPYEQYFGPGTRLTVT.

By sample fraction, this clonotype is medium-sized. The chain recombines TRBV28 with TRBJ1-2; maybe TRBD1 (5 bases). Per germline, CDR1 MDHEN and CDR2 SYDVKM. This CDR3 spans 16 amino acids. The ends were cut back, 6 bases at V and 8 bases at J, with 25 bases in the middle. CDR3 nucleotides: TGTGCCAGCAGCCCAGGGAGGGGTTTCGTATACCGCGGCTACACCTTC. It specifies CASSPGRGFVYRGYTF.

The chain couples TRBV12-3 or TRBV12-4 to TRBJ2-5; D not certain. This CDR3 is built from 15 residues. V dropped 5 bases and J dropped 3 bases, with 16 bases sitting between them. The CDR3 spells CASSPRRPVEETQYF. CDR3 sequence (DNA): TGTGCCAGCAGTCCCCGTAGGCCCGTAGAAGAGACCCAGTACTTC.

This clonotype is categorized as medium-sized. The rearrangement uses TRBV24-1 and TRBJ1-1, with a possible D match to TRBD1 (5 bases). This CDR3 is built from 13 residues. The ends were cut back, 9 bases at V and 1 base at J, with 11 bases in the middle. CDR1 and CDR2 (germline): KGHDR, SFDVKD. The chain's CDR3 is CATQGRSNTEAFF. In DNA, the CDR3 is TGTGCCACCCAGGGACGGTCGAACACTGAAGCTTTCTTT.